These 10 T cell receptor beta chains were sequenced from one sample in a study of T cell repertoires in cytomegalovirus infection. No antigens are known for them. MiXCR, run by TCRdb on the reads, gives a single entry per CDR3 protein. This table holds approximately 1,000,000 distinct CDR3 sequences, 31% found once. The sample was cultured CD8+ T cells from PBMCs, taken from culture after CMV antigen stimulation. These receptors were taken from a human donor in good health (CMV status not recorded). Some clones in this sample may be carry-over from other donors' samples.

This clonotype was detected a few times. V and J are TRBV5-1 and TRBJ1-1; a possible D gene is TRBD1 (5 bases). Between the trimmed V and J ends, which lost 1 base and 0 bases, there was a span of 13 bases. CDR1 SGHRS and CDR2 YFSETQ come from the germline V gene. The length of the CDR3 is 16 residues. CDR3 sequence reads: CASSLSPGNMNTEAFF. CDR3 coding DNA: TGCGCCAGCAGCTTGTCGCCAGGGAATATGAACACTGAAGCTTTCTTT. Variable domain in full (rest from reference TRBV5-1 and TRBJ1-1): KAGVTQTPRYLIKTRGQQVTLSCSPISGHRSVSWYQQTPGQGLQFLFEYFSETQRNKGNFPGRFSGRQFSNSRSEMNVSTLELGDSALYLCASSLSPGNMNTEAFFGQGTRLTVV.

The rearrangement uses TRBV6-2 or TRBV6-3 and TRBJ1-2; perhaps TRBD1 as D (5 bases). V lost 2 bases and J lost 6, with 16 bases in between. This CDR3 is built from 15 residues. CDR1 is MNHEY and CDR2 is SVGEGT in the germline V gene. CDR3 amino acids: CASSYPPGGADGYTF. The CDR3 DNA is TGTGCCAGCAGTTACCCGCCGGGAGGGGCGGATGGCTACACCTTC.

The rearrangement links TRBV28 to TRBJ1-5; no clear D. The germline V gene encodes CDR1 MDHEN and CDR2 SYDVKM. V shed 6 bases and J shed 4 bases, with 16 bases lying between them. The CDR3 is 15 amino acids. The CDR3 DNA follows: TGTGCCAGCAGATTCGTGCAGGTTGGTAATCAGCCCCAGCATTTT. It codes for CASRFVQVGNQPQHF.

This chain joins TRBV29-1 and TRBJ1-2, with 9 nucleotides matching TRBD1. The trim removed 6 bases at V and 5 bases at J, leaving 4 bases unmatched. The CDR3 runs to 12 residues. Germline V gives CDR1 SQVTM, CDR2 ANQGSEA. CDR3 nucleotides: TGCAGCGTGGCGGGGACAGGGTATGGCTACACCTTC. Its translation: CSVAGTGYGYTF.

This clonotype was counted between two and nine times. V is TRBV6-5 and J is TRBJ2-2; D is unresolved. This CDR3 is built from 15 residues. Trimming pared 4 bases from V and 0 bases from J, leaving 9 bases between. Germline V gene data show CDR1 as MNHEY and CDR2 as SVGAGI. The DNA of the CDR3 is TGTGCCAGCAGTTTCGACGGATCGAACACCGGGGAGCTGTTTTTT. Encoded protein: CASSFDGSNTGELFF.

This clonotype was observed a handful of times. The V gene is TRBV19, the J gene TRBJ1-6; 8 nucleotides align to TRBD1. This CDR3 has 14 residues. Looked up from germline, CDR1 is LNHDA and CDR2 is SQIVND (reference sequence). Trimming cost V 5 bases and J 7 bases; bases outside gene matches: 4. The CDR3: CASSDRGFNSPLHF. The CDR3 nucleotides are TGTGCCAGTAGTGACAGGGGTTTCAATTCACCCCTCCACTTT.

The CDR3 sequence: CASSQEPLGTEQFF. CDR3 DNA sequence: TGCGCCAGCAGCCAAGAACCCTTAGGAACCGAGCAGTTCTTC. The chain couples TRBV4-1 to TRBJ2-1; D is undetermined. In germline, CDR1 is MGHRA, CDR2 YSYEKL. The CDR3 is made up of 14 amino acids. V dropped 0 bases and J dropped 10 bases, with 13 bases sitting between them.

Regarding this clonotype: One junction end does not reproduce the germline sequence, and a read error may be involved. CDR3: CASTLGYDGYTF. The CDR3 nucleotides are TGTGCCAGCACCTTGGGGTACGATGGCTACACCTTC. The chain couples TRBV5-5 to TRBJ1-2; D gene uncertain. From germline, CDR1 is SGHKS and CDR2 YYEKEE (reference sequence). This CDR3 is built from 12 residues.

The chain is built from TRBV5-4 and TRBJ2-2, with TRBD2 identical over 9 bases. CDR3 length equals 16 residues. Trimming removed 2 bases from V and 6 bases from J; junction bases left unmatched: 8. Germline V gives CDR1 SGHNT, CDR2 YYREEE (reference sequence). The chain's CDR3 is CASSFVSSGGAGELFF. The DNA of the CDR3 is TGTGCCAGCAGCTTTGTTAGTAGCGGGGGTGCCGGGGAGCTGTTTTTT.

This clonotype was recorded a few times. J is TRBJ2-4 and V is TRBV20-1, with a possible D match to TRBD1 (6 bases). V dropped 5 bases and J dropped 6 bases, with 17 bases sitting between them. CDR1 and CDR2 from the germline V gene are DFQATT and SNEGSKA (reference sequence). CDR3 length: 14 residues. The CDR3: CSAVRTARRNIQYF. For the CDR3, the DNA is TGCAGTGCTGTCCGGACAGCCCGTAGAAACATTCAGTACTTC.